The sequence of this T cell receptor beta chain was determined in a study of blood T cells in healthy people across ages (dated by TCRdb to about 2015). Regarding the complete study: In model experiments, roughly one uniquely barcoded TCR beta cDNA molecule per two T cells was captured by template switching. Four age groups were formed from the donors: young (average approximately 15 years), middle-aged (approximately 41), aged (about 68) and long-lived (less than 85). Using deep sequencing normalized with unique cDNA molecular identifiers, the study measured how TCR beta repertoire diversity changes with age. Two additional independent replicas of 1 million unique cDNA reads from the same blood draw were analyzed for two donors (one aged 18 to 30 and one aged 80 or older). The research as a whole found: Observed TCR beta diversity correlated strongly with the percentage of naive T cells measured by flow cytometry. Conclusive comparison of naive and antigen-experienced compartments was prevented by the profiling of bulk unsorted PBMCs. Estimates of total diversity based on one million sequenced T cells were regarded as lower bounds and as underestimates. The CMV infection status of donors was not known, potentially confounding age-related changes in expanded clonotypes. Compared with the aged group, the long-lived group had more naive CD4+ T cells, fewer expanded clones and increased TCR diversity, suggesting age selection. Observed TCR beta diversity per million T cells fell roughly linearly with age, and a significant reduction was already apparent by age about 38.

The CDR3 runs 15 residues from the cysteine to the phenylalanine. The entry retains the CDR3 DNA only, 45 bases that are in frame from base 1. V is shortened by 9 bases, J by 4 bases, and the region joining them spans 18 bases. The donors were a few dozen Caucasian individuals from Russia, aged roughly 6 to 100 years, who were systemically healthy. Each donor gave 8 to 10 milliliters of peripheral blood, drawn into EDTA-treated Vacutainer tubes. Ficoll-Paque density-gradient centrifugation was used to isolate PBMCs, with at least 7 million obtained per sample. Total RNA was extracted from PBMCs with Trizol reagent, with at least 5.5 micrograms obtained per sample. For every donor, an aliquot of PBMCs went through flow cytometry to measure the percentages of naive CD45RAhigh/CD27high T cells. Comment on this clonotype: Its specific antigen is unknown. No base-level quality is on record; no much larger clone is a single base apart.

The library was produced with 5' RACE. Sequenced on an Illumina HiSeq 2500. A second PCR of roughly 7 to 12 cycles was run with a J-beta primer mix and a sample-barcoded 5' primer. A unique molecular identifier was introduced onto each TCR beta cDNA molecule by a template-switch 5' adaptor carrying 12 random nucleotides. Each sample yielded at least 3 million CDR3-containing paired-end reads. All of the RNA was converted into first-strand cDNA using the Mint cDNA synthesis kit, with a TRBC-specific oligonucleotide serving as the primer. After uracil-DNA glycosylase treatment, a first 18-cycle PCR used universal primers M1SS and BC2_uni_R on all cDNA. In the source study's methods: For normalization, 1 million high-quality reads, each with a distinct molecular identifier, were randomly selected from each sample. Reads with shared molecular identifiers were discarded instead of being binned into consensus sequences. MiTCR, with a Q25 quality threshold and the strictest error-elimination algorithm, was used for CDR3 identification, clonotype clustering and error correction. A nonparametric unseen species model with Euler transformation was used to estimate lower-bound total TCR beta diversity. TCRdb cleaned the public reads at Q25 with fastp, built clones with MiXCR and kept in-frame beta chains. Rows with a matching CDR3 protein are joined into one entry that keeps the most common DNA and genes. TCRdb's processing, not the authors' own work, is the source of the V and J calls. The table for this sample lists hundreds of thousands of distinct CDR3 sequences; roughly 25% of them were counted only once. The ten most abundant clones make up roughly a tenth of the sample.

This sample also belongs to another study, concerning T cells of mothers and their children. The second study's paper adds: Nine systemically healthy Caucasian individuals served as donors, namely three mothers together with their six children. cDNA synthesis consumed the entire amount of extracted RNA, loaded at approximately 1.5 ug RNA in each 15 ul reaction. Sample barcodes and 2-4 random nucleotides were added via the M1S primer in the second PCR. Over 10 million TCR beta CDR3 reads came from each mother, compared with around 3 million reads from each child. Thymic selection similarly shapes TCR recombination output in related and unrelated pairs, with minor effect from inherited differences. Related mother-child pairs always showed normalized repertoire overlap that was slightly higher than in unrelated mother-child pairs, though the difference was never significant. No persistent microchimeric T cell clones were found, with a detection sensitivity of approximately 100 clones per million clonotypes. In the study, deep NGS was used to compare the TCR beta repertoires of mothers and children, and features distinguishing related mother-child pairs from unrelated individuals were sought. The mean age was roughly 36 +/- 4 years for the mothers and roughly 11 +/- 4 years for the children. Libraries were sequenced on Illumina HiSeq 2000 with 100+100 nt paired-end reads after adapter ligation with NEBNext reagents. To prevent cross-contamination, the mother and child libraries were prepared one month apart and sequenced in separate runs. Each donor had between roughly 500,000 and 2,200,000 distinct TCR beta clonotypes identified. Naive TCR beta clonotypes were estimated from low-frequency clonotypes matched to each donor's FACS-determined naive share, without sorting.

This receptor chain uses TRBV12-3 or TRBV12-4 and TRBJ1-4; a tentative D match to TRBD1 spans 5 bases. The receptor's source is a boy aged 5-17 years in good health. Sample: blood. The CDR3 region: CASNLKGPINEKLFF. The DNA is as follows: TGTGCCAGTAACCTGAAGGGGCCGATTAATGAAAAACTGTTTTTT.